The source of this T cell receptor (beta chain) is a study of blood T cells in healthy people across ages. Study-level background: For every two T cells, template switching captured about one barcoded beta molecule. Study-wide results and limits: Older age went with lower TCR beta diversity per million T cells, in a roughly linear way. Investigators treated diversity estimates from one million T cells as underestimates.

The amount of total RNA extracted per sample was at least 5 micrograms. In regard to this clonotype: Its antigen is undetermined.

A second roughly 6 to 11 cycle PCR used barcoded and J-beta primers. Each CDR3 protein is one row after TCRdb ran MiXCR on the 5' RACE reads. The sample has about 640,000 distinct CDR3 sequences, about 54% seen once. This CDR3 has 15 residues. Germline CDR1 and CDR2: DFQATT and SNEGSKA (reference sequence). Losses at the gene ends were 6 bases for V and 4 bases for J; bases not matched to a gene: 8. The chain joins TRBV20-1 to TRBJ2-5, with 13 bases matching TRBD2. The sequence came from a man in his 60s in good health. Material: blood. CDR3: CSAVTSGGAPETQYF. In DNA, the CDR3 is TGCAGTGCCGTCACTAGCGGGGGGGCCCCAGAGACCCAGTACTTC.